A selection of T cell receptor beta chains follows, all from one sample in a study of T cells in Graves' hyperthyroidism and ophthalmopathy. TCRdb reanalysed the multiplex PCR reads using MiXCR and keeps one entry per CDR3 protein. The sample consists of roughly 420,000 distinct CDR3 sequences, roughly 15% of them appearing once. What was sequenced was blood. The receptors were sampled from a woman aged 18-29 years with Graves' hyperthyroidism. Both conserved end residues are part of each CDR3. D genes are given only for firm matches. Clone size is not always given. Where it is, it says once, few, many or a class for expanded clones.

j_call	v_call	clone_size	d_call	cdr3_aa	cdr3_nt
TRBJ1-3	TRBV9	-	-	CASSVVSSGNTIYF	TGTGCCAGCAGCGTAGTATCCTCTGGAAACACCATATATTTT
TRBJ2-1	TRBV29-1	-	-	CSVELSDNLSSYNKQFF	TGCAGCGTTGAGCTCTCCGACAATCTAAGCTCCTACAATAAGCAGTTCTTC
TRBJ2-2	TRBV14	few	TRBD1	CASSRNRGTGELFF	TGTGCCAGCAGCCGCAACAGGGGCACCGGGGAGCTGTTTTTT
TRBJ2-2	TRBV3-1	-	TRBD2	CASSSSGGTGELFF	TGTGCCAGCAGCTCTAGCGGGGGGACCGGGGAGCTGTTTTTT
TRBJ1-5	TRBV7-2	many	-	CASSLVTGENQPQHF	TGTGCCAGCAGCTTAGTTACGGGGGAAAATCAGCCCCAGCATTTT
TRBJ2-3	TRBV20-1	many	-	CSAQGLSRGDTQYF	TGCAGTGCTCAGGGACTCTCACGGGGAGATACGCAGTATTTT
TRBJ1-5	TRBV6-1	many	-	CASSTPGLGGQPQHF	TGTGCCAGCAGTACACCCGGGCTGGGCGGTCAGCCCCAGCATTTT
TRBJ2-3	TRBV7-2	many	-	CASSLKSGARGDTQYF	TGTGCCAGCAGCTTGAAAAGTGGGGCGCGGGGAGATACGCAGTATTTT
TRBJ1-5	TRBV11-2	many	-	CASSLDLVQPQHF	TGTGCCAGCAGCTTAGATCTGGTTCAGCCCCAGCATTTT
TRBJ1-2	TRBV20-1	many	TRBD1	CSARAQGAYGYTF	TGCAGTGCTAGAGCCCAGGGGGCCTATGGCTACACCTTC
TRBJ2-5	TRBV5-1	-	-	CASSLGGGPQETQYF	TGCGCCAGCAGCTTGGGAGGGGGGCCCCAAGAGACCCAGTACTTC
TRBJ2-1	TRBV11-2	many	TRBD2	CASSSRALTSGSGNEQFF	TGTGCCAGCAGCTCGCGGGCTCTCACTAGCGGGAGTGGCAATGAGCAGTTCTTC
TRBJ2-7	TRBV20-1	-	TRBD1	CSARAGQGANYEQYF	TGCAGTGCTAGAGCAGGGCAGGGGGCGAACTACGAGCAGTACTTC
TRBJ2-7	TRBV7-2	many	-	CASSLTPGYSYEQYF	TGTGCCAGCAGCTTAACCCCAGGGTACTCCTACGAGCAGTACTTC
TRBJ1-2	TRBV28	few	-	CASSPGSTNYGYTF	TGTGCCAGCAGCCCGGGCAGTACTAACTATGGCTACACCTTC
TRBJ1-2	TRBV4-3	many	-	CASSQDFPHSYGYTF	TGCGCCAGCAGCCAAGATTTCCCGCACTCCTATGGCTACACCTTC
TRBJ2-2	TRBV12-3/TRBV12-4	few	TRBD2	CASSGTSWGELFF	TGTGCCAGCAGTGGGACTAGCTGGGGGGAGCTGTTTTTT
TRBJ2-3	TRBV20-1	many	TRBD2	CSATSLAGGRTDTQYF	TGCAGTGCTACCTCCTTAGCGGGAGGGAGGACAGATACGCAGTATTTT
TRBJ2-2	TRBV27	-	-	CASSLFGGTTNTGELFF	TGTGCCAGCAGTTTATTTGGCGGGACAACGAACACCGGGGAGCTGTTTTTT
TRBJ1-1	TRBV12-3/TRBV12-4	many	TRBD1	CASSSRTGTNTEAFF	TGTGCCAGCAGTTCTCGGACAGGAACGAACACTGAAGCTTTCTTT
TRBJ2-7	TRBV28	many	-	CASSLRGLVIEQYF	TGTGCCAGCAGTCTCAGGGGTTTGGTGATCGAGCAGTACTTC
TRBJ1-3	TRBV15	-	-	CATSLGENTIYF	TGTGCCACCAGTCTGGGGGAGAACACCATATATTTT
TRBJ2-1	TRBV20-1	many	TRBD2	CSAFLAGVNNEQFF	TGCAGTGCTTTCCTAGCGGGCGTTAACAATGAGCAGTTCTTC
TRBJ2-3	TRBV28	many	-	CASSFPKTDTTDTQYF	TGTGCCAGCAGTTTCCCAAAGACAGATACTACAGATACGCAGTATTTT
TRBJ2-7	TRBV6-5	-	TRBD2	CASSYSASGRAGYEQYF	TGTGCCAGCAGTTACTCGGCTAGCGGGAGGGCCGGATACGAGCAGTACTTC
TRBJ2-7	TRBV30	-	-	CTFAGSPSYEQYF	TGTACCTTTGCGGGCAGCCCTTCCTACGAGCAGTACTTC
TRBJ2-1	TRBV28	many	TRBD2	CASTRLAGSSYNEQFF	TGTGCCAGCACTAGACTAGCGGGAAGCTCCTACAATGAGCAGTTCTTC
TRBJ2-7	TRBV6-1	many	TRBD2	CASREGLSGRIYEQYF	TGTGCCAGCCGGGAGGGACTTAGCGGGAGGATCTACGAGCAGTACTTC
TRBJ2-7	TRBV5-1	many	-	CASSSADGYSYEQYF	TGCGCCAGCAGCTCCGCGGACGGATACTCCTACGAGCAGTACTTC